The source of this TCR beta chain is a study of blood T cell repertoires in COVID-19. On the study more broadly: Samples representing acute and convalescent COVID-19 were sourced from the United States, Italy and Spain. The cDNA or gDNA used as material had been derived from T cells, B-cell-depleted T cells, or PBMCs.

As processed by the authors: Quantification of nucleated cells was approximated via reference gene primer amplification. The protocol was immunoSEQ multiplex PCR, while the TCRdb copy is restricted to in-frame clones and leaves out a portion. From that table come the V and J calls and clone size; the DNA was used to work out D and trimming. This sample has around 91,000 clones; approximately 86% occur once, and the top ten carry roughly 12%. Germline V CDR1 and CDR2: MNHEY, SVGAGI. Trimming left V 5 bases short and J 4 bases short, with 14 bases between. CDR3 size: 14 residues. The specimen sequenced was peripheral blood. This clonotype was sampled from a human donor in a cohort sampled during active COVID-19. The V gene is TRBV6-5, the J gene TRBJ1-2; D may be TRBD1 (6 bases). CDR3 nucleotides: TGTGCCAGCAGTCACAGGGACCGTCTCTATGGCTACACCTTC. Translating it yields CASSHRDRLYGYTF.